A selection of T cell receptor beta chains follows, all from one sample in a study of shared clonotypes between healthy human individuals. Using immunoSEQ multiplex PCR, the repertoire was profiled, and TCRdb retains in-frame clones only, with some absent. The repertoire holds under 2,500,000 clones, with 90% to 97% as singletons. The sample consisted of naive CD4+ T cells sorted from blood. The receptors come from a man aged 18 to 29 in good health. CDR3s include the opening cysteine and the closing phenylalanine or tryptophan. Fields, in order: J gene, V gene, clone size, D gene, CDR3 DNA, CDR3 protein. D genes are given only for firm matches. Rows may omit the clone size; those that give it use once, few, many or a size class.

j_call: TRBJ1-1; v_call: TRBV6-1; clone_size: .; d_call: .; cdr3_nt: TGTGCCAGCAGATATAACACAGGGAACACTGAAGCTTTCTTT; cdr3_aa: CASRYNTGNTEAFF
j_call: TRBJ1-4; v_call: TRBV6-5; clone_size: .; d_call: .; cdr3_nt: TGTGCCAGCAGTCGCCAGGGGCCCGGCGCCGAAAAACTGTTTTTT; cdr3_aa: CASSRQGPGAEKLFF
j_call: TRBJ2-1; v_call: TRBV30; clone_size: .; d_call: TRBD2; cdr3_nt: TGTGCCTGGAGTGTAGGGCCCGGACTAGCGGGAGAGGACAATGAGCAGTTCTTC; cdr3_aa: CAWSVGPGLAGEDNEQFF
j_call: TRBJ2-1; v_call: TRBV27; clone_size: .; d_call: .; cdr3_nt: TGTGCCAGCAGTAAATCCCTCGGGACCTACAATGAGCAGTTCTTC; cdr3_aa: CASSKSLGTYNEQFF
j_call: TRBJ1-5; v_call: TRBV2; clone_size: .; d_call: .; cdr3_nt: TGTGCCAGCAGTGAAGAGGGGGGTAATCAGCCCCAGCATTTT; cdr3_aa: CASSEEGGNQPQHF
j_call: TRBJ1-3; v_call: TRBV5-1; clone_size: .; d_call: .; cdr3_nt: TGCGCCAGCAGCTTGGCAGTGGGGAACACCATATATTTT; cdr3_aa: CASSLAVGNTIYF
j_call: TRBJ1-2; v_call: TRBV27; clone_size: .; d_call: .; cdr3_nt: TGTGCCAGCATTCTTTGGGTAGGGGGCTACACCTTC; cdr3_aa: CASILWVGGYTF
j_call: TRBJ2-1; v_call: TRBV10-2; clone_size: .; d_call: .; cdr3_nt: TGCGCCAGCAGTGAGTCGACTCGCTGGCCTAGCGAGACCCTCTTC; cdr3_aa: CASSESTRWPSETLF
j_call: TRBJ2-3; v_call: TRBV6-5; clone_size: .; d_call: .; cdr3_nt: TGTGCCAGCAGAGCCGAAAGTAACACAGATACGCAGTATTTT; cdr3_aa: CASRAESNTDTQYF
j_call: TRBJ2-7; v_call: TRBV30; clone_size: .; d_call: .; cdr3_nt: TGTGCCTGGATGTCTGAGACAGGATACTCCTACGAGCAGTACTTC; cdr3_aa: CAWMSETGYSYEQYF
j_call: TRBJ2-7; v_call: TRBV29-1; clone_size: .; d_call: TRBD1; cdr3_nt: TGCAGCGTTGAACGTAGAGGGACAGGGCCCTACGAGCAGTACTTC; cdr3_aa: CSVERRGTGPYEQYF
j_call: TRBJ1-5; v_call: TRBV6-1; clone_size: .; d_call: .; cdr3_nt: TGTGCCAGCAGTGAAAACGGTGGAGTAGGGCAGCCCCAGCATTTT; cdr3_aa: CASSENGGVGQPQHF
j_call: TRBJ2-1; v_call: TRBV4-1; clone_size: .; d_call: TRBD2; cdr3_nt: TGCGCCAGCAGCCAAGAACTAGCGGGAGGGCCAAGCAATGAGCAGTTCTTC; cdr3_aa: CASSQELAGGPSNEQFF
j_call: TRBJ2-7; v_call: TRBV5-1; clone_size: once; d_call: TRBD2; cdr3_nt: TGCGCCAGCAGCTTTTCGGGATGGTGGCTAGCGGGAAGGAGGTCCTACGAGCAGTACTTC; cdr3_aa: CASSFSGWWLAGRRSYEQYF
j_call: TRBJ2-7; v_call: TRBV6-5; clone_size: .; d_call: .; cdr3_nt: TGTGCCAGCAGCAGGGGGGCGGTACATGAGCAGTACTTC; cdr3_aa: CASSRGAVHEQYF
j_call: TRBJ1-5; v_call: TRBV5-1; clone_size: .; d_call: .; cdr3_nt: TGCGCCAGCAGCTTGGGAGCAGGGCAGCCCCAGCATTTT; cdr3_aa: CASSLGAGQPQHF
j_call: TRBJ2-5; v_call: TRBV5-1; clone_size: .; d_call: TRBD1; cdr3_nt: TGCGCCAGCAGCCCGGGCCAGGGGGCAAGGGAGACCCAGTACTTC; cdr3_aa: CASSPGQGARETQYF
j_call: TRBJ1-2; v_call: TRBV5-4; clone_size: .; d_call: .; cdr3_nt: TGTGCCAGCAGCCTGCTAGGGGGGACCTATGGCTACACCTTC; cdr3_aa: CASSLLGGTYGYTF
j_call: TRBJ1-6; v_call: TRBV30; clone_size: .; d_call: .; cdr3_nt: TGTGCCTGGACCTCCGGGGCCAATTCACCCCTCCACTTT; cdr3_aa: CAWTSGANSPLHF
j_call: TRBJ2-1; v_call: TRBV18; clone_size: .; d_call: .; cdr3_nt: TGTGCCAGCTCACCAGGACTAGGGGGATACAATGAGCAGTTCTTC; cdr3_aa: CASSPGLGGYNEQFF
j_call: TRBJ1-5; v_call: TRBV19; clone_size: .; d_call: .; cdr3_nt: TGTGCCAGTAGTATGGAGACCAGGGGCTCTCAGCCCCAGCATTTT; cdr3_aa: CASSMETRGSQPQHF
j_call: TRBJ2-7; v_call: TRBV7-9; clone_size: .; d_call: TRBD1; cdr3_nt: TGTGCCAGCAGCCGAGGGGACAGGGTAAGGTACGAGCAGTACTTC; cdr3_aa: CASSRGDRVRYEQYF
j_call: TRBJ2-3; v_call: TRBV6-5; clone_size: .; d_call: .; cdr3_nt: TGTGCCAGCAGTGAGAGGGGGGCCCCAGATACGCAGTATTTT; cdr3_aa: CASSERGAPDTQYF
j_call: TRBJ1-1; v_call: TRBV2; clone_size: .; d_call: .; cdr3_nt: TGTGCCAGCAGCCGGAATGGACTCTCGAACACTGAAGCTTTCTTT; cdr3_aa: CASSRNGLSNTEAFF
j_call: TRBJ2-1; v_call: TRBV10-1; clone_size: .; d_call: .; cdr3_nt: TGCGCCAGCAGTGTGGGCAGGAGTAATGAGCAGTTCTTC; cdr3_aa: CASSVGRSNEQFF
j_call: TRBJ2-2; v_call: TRBV6-1; clone_size: .; d_call: .; cdr3_nt: TGTGCCAGCAGTGGGGAGACAGTGCGAATTGCGAACACCGGGGAGCTGTTTTTT; cdr3_aa: CASSGETVRIANTGELFF
j_call: TRBJ2-7; v_call: TRBV2; clone_size: .; d_call: .; cdr3_nt: TGTGCCAGCAGTGAAGGGGGTCGGGCGAGTTACTTC; cdr3_aa: CASSEGGRASYF
j_call: TRBJ1-5; v_call: TRBV27; clone_size: .; d_call: .; cdr3_nt: TGTGCCAGCAGTTTATCGGGGGCGCAGGGTCAGCCCCAGCATTTT; cdr3_aa: CASSLSGAQGQPQHF